This TCR beta chain was captured in a study of cytomegalovirus exposure and HLA in healthy donors (dated by TCRdb to about 2017). With respect to the entire study: An earlier analysis of 587 of the donors reported roughly 300 Gb of sequence data and approximately 120 million unique TCR beta sequences obtained from some 170 million T cells. High-throughput TCR immunosequencing, statistical association of individual TCRs with disease status, and machine learning were combined to predict cytomegalovirus infection status. Using immunosequencing, the study profiled T cell repertoires from about 650 subjects and related those repertoires to cytomegalovirus serostatus. The study aimed to test whether cataloging public T cell receptors could reveal signatures of past pathogen exposure. A separate validation cohort of roughly 110 different subjects was used in addition to the roughly 670-subject first cohort. Across under 500 genotyped donors of the cohort, an average of 235,054 unique TCR beta nucleotide sequences per donor were sequenced, and 15% to 20% of those sequences were non-productive. Typing coverage varied by locus: about 629-630 donors for A, B, C, DRB1 and DQB1; 522 for DQA1; 606 for DPA1; roughly 450 for DPB1. An early release that covered around 590 HLA-typed donors contained around 300 gigabases of sequencing data and 80 million or so unique TCR sequences. Four or five DR-DQ haplotypes were handled as single units for association and clustering because linkage in the cohort was strong. An earlier analysis of several hundred of the donors applied high-throughput TCR beta sequencing to assess whether each TCR beta V gene segment acted as functional or pseudogenic. In the later analysis, no new phenotypic data were used to find candidate immune exposures; instead, reliance was placed on TCR beta sequences and their occurrence across donors. Both class I and class II loci were covered by HLA typing, at four-digit resolution. Genome-wide SNP genotypes for about three fifths of the roughly 670 donors were used in a later genetic analysis, which treated that subset as a discovery cohort. Donor age, sex, ethnicity and CMV serostatus were collected together with the repertoire data. A later analysis re-analyzed previously published TCR beta repertoires from 550 to 700 donors and added high-resolution HLA genotyping to study TCR occurrence patterns. Every repertoire in the discovery cohort had been generated on one and the same sequencing platform. Among the approximately 420 genotyped donors, 75% to 90% belonged to the genetic ancestry cluster associated with self-reported Caucasian donors.

The cohort was made up of about 610 healthy bone marrow donors. All cohort members were sampled while nominally healthy, although unrecorded immune exposures were likely present. The donor tested CMV seropositive and was one of the 289 seropositive cohort members. Each donor provided a peripheral blood sample, and peripheral blood mononuclear cells were used for TCR beta sequencing. The Qiagen DNeasy Blood Extraction Kit was used to extract genomic DNA from the blood cell samples. For this clone: Its antigen specificity is not known. Base quality data are lacking; no much larger clone is found one base away.

Counted from cysteine to phenylalanine, this CDR3 has 18 amino acids. The only DNA kept is the CDR3, 54 bases in frame from the first base. V ends up 4 bases short and J 2 bases short, with an unmatched junction base count of 12. CDR1 and CDR2 are read off the germline V gene (reference sequence) as SEHNR and FQNEAQ. The paper's findings and limits, for the study overall: In a later analysis, HLA-associated TCR beta chains were found to be more clonally expanded and to have lower generation probabilities than equally common non-associated chains. A further reported finding was that TCR beta sequences accurately predicted the HLA-A and HLA-B alleles for most subjects in the first cohort. Because some donors lacked HLA typing at each locus, the association tests relied only on the typed subset. In vitro tests confirmed that a few of the cytomegalovirus-associated TCR beta chains recognize cytomegalovirus antigens. Most TCR sequences were observed very rarely across donors, whereas some public TCRs were present in many individuals. Sequencing depth was assumed to be roughly uniform across donors in the presence/absence analyses, though that assumption may not hold. In an earlier analysis of 587 of the donors, most TCR beta V segments appeared in productive rearrangements about 87% or about 30% of the time, broadly matching IMGT annotations. CMV serostatus was the only immune exposure information available for the cohort. The classifier was reported to diagnose cytomegalovirus status with high specificity and sensitivity in both the original and validation cohorts. According to a later analysis, TCR association rates differed among HLA loci, with DRB1 alleles showing the most associated TCRs and HLA-C alleles showing the fewest. A later genetic analysis reported fewer N-insertions in productive TCRs among donors in an Asian-associated ancestry cluster than the approximately 700-donor mean. Some IMGT-functional V segments, including TRBV6-2 and TRBV6-3, could not be told apart with the 87-base-pair reads, so those segments were excluded. In a later analysis, 15,000 to 20,000 TCR beta sequences were associated with specific HLA alleles at a false discovery rate of 0.05. In this cohort, only TCR beta chains were sequenced, and detectable features were limited by the absence of alpha or paired-chain data. Linkage disequilibrium might explain the correlated functional status among segregating V segments, but an unknown experimental factor could not be excluded. According to a later analysis, most CMV-associated TCR beta chains appeared to be HLA-restricted, and the HLA associations seemed to be driven largely by CMV exposure. Because counts were too low, roughly 18 rarely observed V segments, including chromosome 9 orphons, were left out of the earlier analysis of approximately 580 of the donors. A later analysis reported that several top co-occurrence clusters appeared linked to parvovirus B19, influenza, CMV and Epstein-Barr virus. It was suggested by the authors that the approach could potentially be generalized to other disease states and immunological phenotypes. When HLA alleles, especially DR and DQ, strongly co-occurred, attributing TCR associations to individual alleles was difficult. In the study, some 180 TCR beta chains were listed as associated with cytomegalovirus. In a later genetic analysis, a missense DCLRE1C variant was associated with V-gene and J-gene trimming of TCR beta chains, and the association was replicated in an independent cohort. A cluster of highly shared sequence variants was judged likely to represent a technical artifact of the sequencing pipeline.

Libraries came from the immunoSEQ multiplex PCR assay. For the multiplex PCR, a mixture combining 60 forward primers for TCR Vbeta segments and 13 reverse primers for TCR Jbeta segments was used. A multiplex PCR assay on genomic DNA amplified the CDR3 region of rearranged TCR beta genes. The Illumina HiSeq System was used to sequence the amplified TCR beta libraries as 87-base-pair reads. From the authors' description of their analysis: Across the 670 or so repertoires, a later analysis counted approximately 75 million unique TCR beta chains, roughly 11 million of which were shared by at least two donors. A nearest-neighbor algorithm error-corrected the raw reads and collapsed the reads into unique sequences, merging closely related sequences to remove PCR and sequencing errors. To assign V, D and J gene segments, CDR3 sequences were aligned to IMGT reference sequences. For a sequence to be retained, a match of at least six nucleotides to both a V gene segment and a J gene segment was required. Rearrangements were called productive when the CDR3 lacked stop codons and stayed in frame with V and J; all others were non-productive. Following IMGT convention, CDR3 was defined as the stretch from the second conserved V-encoded cysteine up to the conserved J-encoded phenylalanine. Sequences without an unambiguous match to a single V gene segment were excluded from the earlier analysis of 450 to 650 of the donors. In an earlier analysis of almost 600 of the donors, a V segment was called functional when productive rearrangements were above 56.7%, and segregating when the standard deviation between donors exceeded 5%. To diagnose cytomegalovirus status from the catalog of TCR beta chain sequences, a statistical classification framework was built. In a later analysis, TCR nucleotide sequences were compared against IMGT/GENE-DB human TR gene sequences so that V and J genes could be assigned. In a later analysis, CDR3 sequences and most-parsimonious VDJ recombination scenarios were assigned using the TCRdist pipeline. A later analysis defined each TCR beta chain by its CDR3 amino acid sequence plus V-gene family, and excluded reads lacking a unique V-gene family. As a way to deal with suspected cross-contamination and a sequencing artifact, a later analysis dropped under 600 nucleotide sequences that were highly shared and had low generation probability. A later analysis calculated a clonal expansion index for each public chain from normalized within-repertoire ranks of inferred template counts. In a later analysis, generation probabilities were computed using a VDJ recombination model fitted to out-of-frame rearrangements, and the results were checked against IGoR. In a later analysis, TCR-TCR, TCR-HLA and TCR-CMV co-occurrence was scored with hypergeometric tests, and a repertoire-size bias correction was applied to TCR pairs. In a later analysis, false discovery rates were estimated by permuting HLA or CMV assignments 20 times. In a later analysis, co-occurring TCRs were grouped using DBSCAN, with TCRdist sequence similarity added in when clustering inside HLA-allele-positive subsets. Repertoires with fewer than 30,000 or more than 120,000 public chains, plus five repertoires with anomalous nucleotide sharing, were excluded from co-occurrence clustering. TCRdb mirrors the immuneACCESS table, restricted to in-frame sequences. Some clones are absent from its copies; in checked studies, under half trace to an unresolved V gene, and the reason for the others is unknown. V and J calls and clone size are given by that table; D and trimming were obtained from the DNA. For this sample the table gives some 170,000 clones, of which approximately 79% were detected only once. The ten top clones hold nearly 6.5% of the sample.

This clonotype was sampled from a man aged 40-49 years in good health and CMV-seropositive. Material: PBMCs. The rearranged segments are TRBV7-9 and TRBJ2-2; 8 bases in the middle match TRBD2. The CDR3 region: CASSSSPAGVGNTGELFF. The DNA sequence is TGTGCCAGCAGCTCCTCTCCAGCGGGAGTCGGTAACACCGGGGAGCTGTTTTTT.